Below, 30 T cell receptor delta chains from the same sample are listed, as sequenced in a study of gamma-delta T cells after stem cell transplantation. TCRdb reanalysed the RT-PCR reads with CATT. The repertoire holds roughly 12,000 delta-chain clones, with around 41% as singletons. The sample was gamma-delta T cells. These receptors all stem from a human donor. It is not recorded whose cells these are; they may come from a transplant donor.

This rearrangement joins TRDV1 to TRDJ1, with 11 bases matching TRDD3. The CDR3 runs to 19 residues. Germline CDR1 and CDR2: TSWWSYY and QGS. V lost 9 bases and J lost 3; bases outside the gene matches: 21. The CDR3 spells CALLSLPTLWGIRSDKLIF. Written as DNA, the CDR3 is TGTGCTCTCCTCAGCCTTCCTACGTTATGGGGGATACGGTCCGATAAACTCATCTTT.

The J gene is TRDJ1, the V gene TRDV1; D is possibly TRDD2 or TRDD3 (6 bases each). The CDR3 has 19 residues. Germline loops: CDR1 TSWWSYY, CDR2 QGS. Trimming left V 5 bases short and J 0 bases short, with 25 bases between. The CDR3 DNA follows: TGTGCTCTTGGGTGTCCCTTCCCTCATGGGGGCCGCTACACCGATAAACTCATCTTT. This sequence encodes CALGCPFPHGGRYTDKLIF.

This clone was observed a handful of times. V usage is TRDV1 and J usage is TRDJ1, with 12 bases that match TRDD3. CDR3 length: 23 amino acids. Looked up from germline, CDR1 is TSWWSYY and CDR2 is QGS. V lost 3 bases and J lost 2; bases outside the gene matches: 25. This CDR3 reads CALGETSLHTGGYNLAQTDKLIF. The CDR3 bases are TGTGCTCTTGGGGAGACATCCTTGCATACTGGGGGATACAATTTGGCTCAAACCGATAAACTCATCTTT.

This chain connects TRDV3 to TRDJ2; the match to TRDD2 covers 9 bases. Germline CDR1 is TVYSNPD and CDR2 is GDNSRS (reference sequence). The CDR3 is 19 amino acids. J was trimmed by 12 bases and V by 5 bases; bases with no gene match: 31. DNA for the CDR3: TGTGCCCTTCGGCCTTCCTACTACGTGGGGGCTGGCGCCAGAACAAAACTCTTCTTT. Its protein is CALRPSYYVGAGARTKLFF.

Turning to this clone: Relative to the germline gene, one junction end is altered; a read error may explain this. The gene calls are TRDV1 and TRDJ1; 11 nucleotides match TRDD3. There are 15 residues in the CDR3. Germline V CDR1 and CDR2: TSWWSYY, QGS. CDR3 protein: CARGERCGGYGKLIF. CDR3 coding DNA: TGTGCTCGTGGGGAACGTTGTGGGGGATACGGTAAACTCATCTTT.

This clone was observed a handful of times. Germline and junction disagree at one end, which may indicate a read error. Other DNA sequences from this sample encode an identical CDR3 as well. The V call is TRDV1, the J call TRDJ1; TRDD3 aligns across 9 bases. The CDR3 totals 21 residues. Per the germline V gene, CDR1 is TSWWSYY and CDR2 is QGS. The DNA for the CDR3 is TGTGCTCTTGGGGAAATCGGTGGGCACCCCTACTGGGGGACCTACACCGACAAACTCATCTTT. Translating gives CALGEIGGHPYWGTYTDKLIF.

The chain combines TRAV29/DV5 with TRDJ1; TRDD2 matches at 9 bases. Germline V gene lookup returns CDR1 NSMFDY and CDR2 ISSIKDK. The CDR3 totals 23 residues. With 1 base clipped from V and 2 bases from J, the junction kept 30 bases outside the gene matches. Written as DNA, the CDR3 is TGTGCAGCAAGCCCCATAGGCCTTCCTACAAGCTCTACTGCGGGATACCGGACCGATAAACTCATCTTT. As protein: CAASPIGLPTSSTAGYRTDKLIF.

A word on this clone: An end of the junction differs from the germline gene, which may be a read error. The chain couples TRDV2 to TRDJ3; 9 bases match TRDD3. The CDR3 sequence is 20 residues long. CDR1 GEAIGNYY and CDR2 EKD come from the germline V gene. CDR3 region: CACDTAVGGYTSWDTRQVFF. The CDR3, as DNA: TGTGCCTGTGACACCGCTGTGGGGGGATACACGTCCTGGGACACCCGACAGGTGTTTTTC.

This rearrangement joins TRDV1 to TRDJ1, with D possibly matching TRDD2 (5 bases). Trimming stripped 2 bases from V and 0 bases from J, with 25 bases between. CDR3 length equals 20 residues. Germline values: CDR1 TSWWSYY, CDR2 QGS. CDR3 nucleotide sequence: TGTGCTCTTGGGGAAGTCTGGAGCGACTTCCCCCGGCACTACACCGATAAACTCATCTTT. Residues: CALGEVWSDFPRHYTDKLIF.

In this sample, this clone is medium-sized. The V call is TRDV2, the J call TRDJ1, with 12 positions matching TRDD3. In germline, CDR1 is GEAIGNYY, CDR2 EKD. This CDR3 contains 15 residues. The CDR3 nucleotides read TGTGCAGGATCTGCTGGGGGATACGCGACCGATAAACTCATCTTT. Its protein product is CAGSAGGYATDKLIF.

Details on this clone: This same CDR3 is encoded by further DNA sequences in the sample. The chain couples TRDV3 to TRDJ1, with D uncertain. Germline loops: CDR1 TVYSNPD, CDR2 GDNSRS (reference sequence). Between the trimmed V and J ends, which lost 4 bases and 0 bases, there was a span of 12 bases. The CDR3 has 13 residues. For the CDR3, the DNA is TGTGCCTACACGCCTGATCACACCGATAAACTCATCTTT. Its translation is CAYTPDHTDKLIF.

By its share, this clone is medium-sized (0.01 to 0.1%). The chain uses TRDV2 and TRDJ1; 8 positions match TRDD3. Germline loops: CDR1 GEAIGNYY, CDR2 EKD. With V trimmed by 3 bases and J by 0 bases, 14 bases remained unmatched. CDR3 length: 18 amino acids. CDR3 region: CACDPRPRRGIYTDKLIF. The DNA of the CDR3 is TGTGCCTGTGACCCACGCCCGAGGCGGGGGATATACACCGATAAACTCATCTTT.

V and J are TRDV1 and TRDJ1, with D tentatively TRDD2 or TRDD3 (8 bases each). Trimming took 1 base from V and 7 from J, leaving 37 bases between them. The CDR3 totals 22 residues. CDR1 and CDR2 from the germline V gene are TSWWSYY and QGS. The CDR3 sequence: CALGERGRASYVSVLGVLKLIF. CDR3 bases: TGTGCTCTTGGGGAACGGGGCAGAGCTTCCTACGTTTCCGTACTGGGGGTCCTTAAACTCATCTTT.

This clone was found a few times. J is TRDJ2 and V is TRDV1; 9 bases align to TRDD3. Germline assignment: CDR1 TSWWSYY and CDR2 QGS. Trimming removed 4 bases from V and 0 bases from J; junction bases left unmatched: 21. This CDR3 is 22 amino acids long. The CDR3 here is CALGAGPSPYWGKGALTAQLFF. The CDR3 DNA sequence: TGTGCTCTTGGGGCCGGGCCTTCCCCGTACTGGGGGAAAGGGGCTTTGACAGCACAACTCTTCTTT.

On this clone itself: A much bigger clone sits one base away, suggesting this may be a read error. The chain joins TRDV2 to TRDJ1; 12 bases map to TRDD3. The CDR3 has 20 amino acids. The V gene's germline CDR1 is GEAIGNYY and CDR2 EKD. CDR3 nucleotide sequence: TGTGCCTGTGACACCGTTCCGTCTGGGGGATACGGCCTCCACACCGATACACTCATCTTT. Its translation: CACDTVPSGGYGLHTDTLIF.

This rearrangement joins TRDV3 to TRDJ1; TRDD3 might be the D (6 bases). V was shortened by 4 bases and J by 0 bases, with 24 bases between the two germline ends. CDR3 length: 17 amino acids. Per the germline V gene, CDR1 is TVYSNPD and CDR2 is GDNSRS (reference sequence). The DNA for the CDR3 is TGTGCCTGTAGCACGCGTGGGGGCCGGACGTACACCGATAAACTCATCTTT. Residues: CACSTRGGRTYTDKLIF.

This clone was observed a handful of times. Other DNA sequences in this sample translate to the same CDR3. This chain uses TRDV1 with TRDJ1; tentatively, D is TRDD3 (6 bases). Germline CDR1 and CDR2: TSWWSYY and QGS. Deletions cut 2 bases from V and 3 bases from J, with 16 bases between. There are 16 residues in the CDR3. CDR3: CALGEGLPRYADKLIF. The CDR3 DNA sequence: TGTGCTCTTGGGGAAGGGCTCCCGCGATACGCCGATAAACTCATCTTT.

This clone was counted between two and nine times. The chain uses TRDV1 and TRDJ1; maybe TRDD2 (5 bases). CDR3 length equals 16 residues. Trimming shortened V by 6 bases and J by 3 bases, and 20 bases separated the two germline ends. Germline V gene data show CDR1 as TSWWSYY and CDR2 as QGS. The CDR3 DNA is TGTGCTCTTGGTCCGTTTAGTTCCTCCCGCTCCGATAAACTCATCTTT. Translated: CALGPFSSSRSDKLIF.

This clone was recorded only once. The V gene is TRDV3, the J gene TRDJ1, with 13 bases matching TRDD3. The germline gives CDR1 TVYSNPD, CDR2 GDNSRS (reference sequence). The CDR3 runs to 17 residues. CDR3 in amino acids: CAGGTGLGDTEADKLIF. CDR3 DNA sequence: TGTGCTGGTGGAACAGGACTGGGGGATACGGAGGCCGATAAACTCATCTTT.

The CDR3: CACDTSNTGGYRYTDKLIF. Here the CDR3 DNA reads TGTGCCTGTGACACCAGCAATACTGGGGGATACCGATACACCGATAAACTCATCTTT. This chain links TRDV2 with TRDJ1; 12 bases match TRDD3. Germline lookup yields CDR1 GEAIGNYY and CDR2 EKD. This CDR3 is 19 amino acids long. V dropped 0 bases and J dropped 0; count of bases not matched to a gene: 10.

Concerning this clone itself: The sample carries other DNA sequences with the same CDR3. The chain has TRDV2 and TRDJ1; D is undetermined. Trimming pared 1 base from V and 4 bases from J, leaving 3 bases between. Germline V gene sequence: CDR1 GEAIGNYY, CDR2 EKD. CDR3 size: 11 residues. CDR3 nucleotide sequence: TGTGCCTGTGACACAGGCGATAAACTCATCTTT. This encodes CACDTGDKLIF.

This clone was seen more than once but under ten times. The chain has TRDV3 and TRDJ3; the D gene could be TRDD2 or TRDD3 (8 bases each). This CDR3 region has 20 residues. CDR1 and CDR2 (germline): TVYSNPD, GDNSRS (reference sequence). The ends were cut back, 1 base at V and 2 bases at J, with 24 bases in the middle. DNA of the CDR3: TGTGCCTTTAACCTTCCTAATGGCTGGGGGAGAGCCTGGGACACCCGACAGATGTTTTTC. Translating it yields CAFNLPNGWGRAWDTRQMFF.

The V call is TRDV1, the J call TRDJ1; TRDD3 agrees at 9 bases. The CDR3 length is 18 residues. The germline CDR1 and CDR2 sequences are TSWWSYY and QGS. Germline trimming cut 1 base from V and 10 bases from J; bases unmatched to any gene: 19. The CDR3 reads CALGEPRTSRTGGVRLIF. The CDR3 coding sequence is TGTGCTCTTGGGGAACCCCGCACTTCCCGTACTGGGGGAGTAAGACTCATCTTT.

The rearrangement joins TRDV1 to TRDJ1; 8 bases are a match to TRDD3. Germline V CDR1 and CDR2: TSWWSYY, QGS. The CDR3 sequence is 22 residues long. Trimming removed 0 bases from V and 0 bases from J; junction bases left unmatched: 21. The CDR3 here is CALGELGFPPLLGGSNTDKLIF. CDR3 coding DNA: TGTGCTCTTGGGGAACTAGGCTTCCCTCCTTTACTGGGGGGGTCCAACACCGATAAACTCATCTTT.

The V call is TRDV1, the J call TRDJ1; TRDD3 aligns across 8 bases. V shed 1 base, J shed 0 bases, and the junction held 10 bases outside the gene matches. The CDR3 length is 18 residues. Germline CDR1 is TSWWSYY and CDR2 is QGS. CDR3 sequence: CALGEPCPGGIYTDKLIF. The CDR3, as DNA: TGTGCTCTTGGGGAACCATGCCCCGGGGGGATATACACCGATAAACTCATCTTT.

Comment on this clone: Mismatch with germline at one junction end may stem from a read error. The V and J genes are TRDV2 and TRDJ3; 8 bases match TRDD3. The CDR3 loop spans 22 amino acids. The germline gives CDR1 GEAIGNYY, CDR2 EKD. CDR3 in DNA: TGTGCCTGTGACAGGATGGGGGATTACGGCCGTGGGACGTCCTGGGACACCCGAAAGATGTTTTTC. Translated, it gives CACDRMGDYGRGTSWDTRKMFF.

There are a few counts of this clone. The rearrangement joins TRDV3 to TRDJ2, with D maybe TRDD3 (5 bases). Germline V CDR1 and CDR2: TVYSNPD, GDNSRS (reference sequence). Trimming stripped 1 base from V and 0 bases from J, with 12 bases between. CDR3 length: 15 amino acids. CDR3 in amino acids: CAFTGGHTLTAQLFF. CDR3 coding DNA: TGTGCCTTTACGGGGGGCCACACTTTGACAGCACAACTCTTCTTT.

The table lists this clone with a count of one. A much bigger clone sits one base away, suggesting this may be a read error. The identical CDR3 is also encoded by other nucleotide sequences in the sample. The CDR3 bases are TGTGCCGCAATAAGGTACTGGACTTACACCGATAAACTCATCTTT. The encoded protein is CAAIRYWTYTDKLIF. The chain joins TRAV29/DV5 to TRDJ1; possibly TRDD3 for D (5 bases). Per germline, CDR1 NSMFDY and CDR2 ISSIKDK. The CDR3 spans 15 residues.

J is TRDJ1 and V is TRDV3; 10 bases match TRDD3. This CDR3 is 20 amino acids long. In germline, CDR1 is TVYSNPD, CDR2 GDNSRS (reference sequence). V was clipped by 1 base and J by 2 bases; unmatched bases: 22. The CDR3 sequence is CAFKEVSSSRGDTGTDKLIF. The CDR3 DNA is TGTGCCTTTAAAGAAGTAAGCAGCTCACGGGGGGATACGGGTACCGATAAACTCATCTTT.

In regard to this clone: A much larger clone lies a single base off, so this may be a read error. In nucleotides, the CDR3 is TGTGCCTGTTGGGCCGATACGACAAAACTCTTCTTT. This codes for CACWADTTKLFF. The chain carries TRDV2 and TRDJ2, with D possibly TRDD3 on 6 matching bases. From germline, CDR1 is GEAIGNYY and CDR2 EKD. The CDR3 sequence is 12 residues long. V was trimmed by 6 bases and J by 12 bases, leaving 16 bases between them.